This TCR beta chain was sequenced for a study of long-term antiretroviral therapy in people with HIV. Study observations and caveats: Among HIV repertoires, CDR3 length ranges were narrower than those of controls. Clones that had undergone expansion before ART dominated the repertoire at all time points.

Germline V gene data show CDR1 as SGHDT and CDR2 as YYEEEE. There are 12 residues in the CDR3. Trimming removed 3 bases at V and 11 bases at J, with 14 bases between. With regard to this clone: Its antigen is not known.

Inclusion required at least two post-ART and at least one pre-ART PBMC samples. The assay, immunoSEQ v3.0, was run at survey level. It was roughly 40,000-50,000 T-cell genomes per sample that sequencing targeted. TCRdb's copy holds only in-frame clones and misses some; the assay was immunoSEQ multiplex PCR. Of tens of thousands of clones listed, around 80% are singletons. This TCR was sampled from a man between 40 and 49 years old with HIV. Sample: unsorted PBMCs, taken 0.5 years before starting antiretroviral therapy. The chain uses TRBV5-6 and TRBJ1-1, with D unresolved. CDR3: CASSSGELRAFF. The CDR3 DNA follows: TGTGCCAGCAGCTCCGGGGAGCTACGCGCTTTCTTT.